These 12 T cell receptor beta chains were sequenced from one sample in a study of cytomegalovirus exposure and HLA in healthy donors. The study ran its PCR with 60 Vbeta and 13 Jbeta primers. Sequencing was performed with immunoSEQ multiplex PCR; in TCRdb, only in-frame clones are kept and a portion is missing. This table has 150,000 to 250,000 clones, 70% to 85% appearing once. Sequences were obtained from PBMCs. The receptors derive from a boy younger than 10 in good health and CMV-seronegative.

The chain employs TRBV29-1 and TRBJ2-5; 8 positions match TRBD2. There are 13 residues in the CDR3. The V gene end was trimmed by 6 bases and the J gene end by 6 bases; junction bases not matched to a gene: 9. Germline CDR1 and CDR2: SQVTM and ANQGSEA. CDR3 nucleotides: TGCAGCGTCCACGGTACGGGAGGGCAGACCCAGTACTTC. Its translation is CSVHGTGGQTQYF.

This clone showed up just once. The genes are TRBV27 and TRBJ2-1; a possible D gene is TRBD2 (6 bases). V was cut by 0 bases and J by 3 bases, with 12 bases left in between. The CDR3 consists of 16 residues. Per the germline V gene, CDR1 is MNHEY and CDR2 is SMNVEV (reference sequence). The DNA for the CDR3 is TGTGCCAGCAGTTTATCGTTAGGGGACTTCTACAATGAGCAGTTCTTC. It yields the protein CASSLSLGDFYNEQFF.

The table lists this clone with a count of one. This chain joins TRBV7-2 and TRBJ2-1; D is possibly TRBD2 (5 bases). Trimming took off 2 bases at V and 5 bases at J, with 16 bases between the two ends. The CDR3 sequence is 16 residues long. CDR1 is SGHTA, CDR2 FQGNSA, per germline. CDR3 sequence (DNA): TGTGCCAGCAGCTTACCTCTCGGGGTGTTCCACAATGAGCAGTTCTTC. It translates to CASSLPLGVFHNEQFF.

The chain joins TRBV30 to TRBJ2-4, with TRBD1 matching over 7 bases. The CDR3 loop spans 14 amino acids. Unmatched junction bases numbered 7, after V lost 0 bases and J lost 8 bases. CDR1 and CDR2 (germline): GTSNPN, SVGIG (reference sequence). CDR3 in amino acids: CAWSVKTGTDIQYF. CDR3 nucleotide sequence: TGTGCCTGGAGTGTTAAGACAGGGACGGACATTCAGTACTTC.

The gene calls are TRBV18 and TRBJ1-5, with D unclear. V was clipped by 6 bases and J by 0 bases, with 6 bases between them. Per germline, CDR1 KGHSH and CDR2 LQKENI. This CDR3 region has 13 residues. In DNA form, the CDR3 reads TGTGCCAGCTCGGCGGATAGCAATCAGCCCCAGCATTTT. Protein: CASSADSNQPQHF.

Concerning this clone: Because the CDR3's place on the DNA is in doubt, the DNA is left out and the CDR3 is given as listed by TCRdb. This sequence joins TRBV21-1 and TRBJ2-3; TRBD2, the table's D call, lacks a check against the DNA. TRBV21-1 is noted as a pseudogene. The CDR3 totals 19 residues, both ends included. The chain's CDR3 is CASSLRWAGGARRTDTQYF.

The rearrangement joins TRBV19 to TRBJ2-2, with TRBD1 matching over 7 bases. V was clipped by 6 bases and J by 6 bases; unmatched bases: 10. The CDR3 length is 15 residues. Looked up from germline, CDR1 is LNHDA and CDR2 is SQIVND (reference sequence). The chain's CDR3 is CASRPRGQRAGELFF. CDR3 nucleotides: TGTGCCAGTAGGCCTAGGGGGCAGAGAGCCGGGGAGCTGTTTTTT.

The chain employs TRBV4-3 and TRBJ2-7, with D possibly TRBD2 on 5 matching bases. Germline assignment: CDR1 LGHNA and CDR2 YSLEER. V gave up 0 bases and J gave up 2 bases, with 8 bases separating them. The CDR3 has 14 residues. The CDR3 DNA follows: TGCGCCAGCAGCCAAGACCCGGGAACCTACGAGCAGTACTTC. Its protein is CASSQDPGTYEQYF.

CDR3 loop: CAGRGVSTDTQYF. The CDR3 DNA sequence: TGTGCCGGCCGGGGGGTGAGCACAGATACGCAGTATTTT. The J gene is TRBJ2-3, the V gene TRBV2; 7 nucleotides agree with TRBD2. Germline-derived CDR1 and CDR2 are SNHLY and FYNNEI. V lost 11 bases and J lost 0; bases outside the gene matches: 5. The CDR3 runs 13 residues.

As to this clone: Other DNA sequences in this specimen translate into the identical CDR3. The chain carries TRBV21-1 and TRBJ1-1; the table gives TRBD1 as D, unverified against the DNA. TRBV21-1 is shown as a pseudogene. The CDR3 loop spans 15 amino acids. CDR3 in amino acids: CASSKGGQVNTEAFF. CDR3 bases: TGTGCCAGCAGCAAAGGGGGACAGGTCAACACTGAAGCTTTCTTT.

The rearrangement uses TRBV5-1 and TRBJ2-1; TRBD1 matches at 7 bases. V lost 4 bases to trimming and J lost 6 bases; unmatched junction nucleotides: 13. Per germline, CDR1 SGHRS and CDR2 YFSETQ. This CDR3 has 16 residues. CDR3 protein: CASSNYRDSGINEQFF. CDR3 in DNA: TGCGCCAGCAGCAATTACCGGGACAGCGGTATCAATGAGCAGTTCTTC.

The rearrangement uses TRBV5-1 and TRBJ1-4, with a possible D match to TRBD1 (5 bases). Germline CDR1 reads SGHRS; CDR2 reads YFSETQ. Trimming stripped 0 bases from V and 5 bases from J, with 17 bases between. The CDR3 length is 17 residues. The DNA for the CDR3 is TGCGCCAGCAGCTTGGGGGGCAACCAGTTCCTAAATGAAAAACTGTTTTTT. This translates into CASSLGGNQFLNEKLFF.